This is a list of T cell receptor beta chains from one sample in a study of blood T cell repertoires in COVID-19. Sequencing used immunoSEQ multiplex PCR; TCRdb keeps in-frame clones, though not all of them. The table lists under 200,000 clones, roughly 82% of them singletons. The sample consisted of peripheral blood. Every receptor here comes from a woman aged 55 to 70 with COVID-19, enrolled during active disease. Both conserved end residues are part of each CDR3. The D gene is left open where the match is weak. Clone size appears in some rows only: once, few, many, or a class for an expanded clone.

>TRBV11-2|NA|TRBJ2-7|NA
TGTGCCAGCAGCTTAGAGCGGGGTACCTACGAGCAGTACTTC
CASSLERGTYEQYF
>TRBV18|TRBD1|TRBJ1-4|few
TGTGCCAGCTCACCACCTTCAGGGGGAAGGGAAAAACTGTTTTTT
CASSPPSGGREKLFF
>TRBV7-3|NA|TRBJ2-7|NA
TGTGCCAGCAGTTTCCTAGGCAGGGTGGAAGGCGAGCAGTACTTC
CASSFLGRVEGEQYF
>TRBV6-2/TRBV6-3|NA|TRBJ2-3|NA
TGTGCCAGCAGTACCGGGTTTTTGACAGATACGCAGTATTTT
CASSTGFLTDTQYF
>TRBV3-1/TRBV3-2|NA|TRBJ2-3|NA
TGTGCCAGCAGCCAAGGAAGCCCGATAGGGGGGGGACGAGGTACGCAGTATTTT
CASSQGSPIGGGRGTQYF
>TRBV7-6|NA|TRBJ1-6|NA
TGTGCCAGCAGCCCAGGGTTCCGGAATTCACCCCTCCACTTT
CASSPGFRNSPLHF
>TRBV14|NA|TRBJ1-1|NA
TGTGCCAGCAGCCCGCGGTCGGGAGCGGTTCCATCCACTGAAGCTTTCTTT
CASSPRSGAVPSTEAFF
>TRBV9|NA|TRBJ2-3|NA
TGTGCCAGCGGGGTCGCCGGAGGGCAGTATTTT
CASGVAGGQYF
>TRBV10-3|NA|TRBJ1-4|few
TGTGCCATCAGTGACCCTCTAGGCCCAGAAAAACTGTTTTTT
CAISDPLGPEKLFF
>TRBV24-1|NA|TRBJ2-3|NA
TGTGCCACCAGTGACCCTGCTGGCAGGGACATCACAGATACGCAGTATTTT
CATSDPAGRDITDTQYF
>TRBV19|TRBD1|TRBJ1-4|NA
TGTGCCAGTAAACAGGGGGGGACTAATGAAAAACTGTTTTTT
CASKQGGTNEKLFF
>TRBV19|NA|TRBJ2-5|NA
TGTGCCAGTAGTATCACCAGGGAAGAGACCCAGTACTTC
CASSITREETQYF
>TRBV28|NA|TRBJ2-2|NA
TGTGCCAGCAGTTTCAGGCAGGGGAACACCGGGGAGCTGTTTTTT
CASSFRQGNTGELFF
>TRBV5-1|NA|TRBJ2-5|NA
TGCGCCAGCAATCGAAGGGGCCAAGTCGAAGAGACCCAGTACTTC
CASNRRGQVEETQYF
>TRBV5-1|NA|TRBJ2-1|NA
TGCGCCAGCAGCTTGGTGGACTCACAGTTCTTC
CASSLVDSQFF
>TRBV19|NA|TRBJ1-5|NA
TGTGCCAGTAGCTCCGGGGAGCTACATCAGCCCCAGCATTTT
CASSSGELHQPQHF